This TCR beta chain was identified during a study of T-cell memory formation after mild COVID-19. In the study overall: Clustering of TCRs was largely donor specific.

This CDR3 has 16 residues. V gave up 0 bases and J gave up 1 base, with 12 bases separating them. TCRdb processed the 5' RACE reads anew with MiXCR; each CDR3 protein has one entry. The repertoire holds some 450,000 distinct CDR3 sequences, with about 20% as singletons. There are a few counts of this clonotype. Sequencing was done on a sample of PBMCs or a T cell subset sorted from them (not recorded which). This TCR came from an adult woman who had mild COVID-19 (a few samples of this study predate the infection). Cell type and time point are not known. The rearrangement joins TRBV6-7 to TRBJ2-5; D remains ambiguous. TRBV6-7 is annotated as an ORF whose role is uncertain. CDR3 residues: CASSYSRCHGQETQYF. In DNA form, the CDR3 reads TGTGCCAGCAGTTACTCGAGATGCCACGGCCAAGAGACCCAGTACTTC.